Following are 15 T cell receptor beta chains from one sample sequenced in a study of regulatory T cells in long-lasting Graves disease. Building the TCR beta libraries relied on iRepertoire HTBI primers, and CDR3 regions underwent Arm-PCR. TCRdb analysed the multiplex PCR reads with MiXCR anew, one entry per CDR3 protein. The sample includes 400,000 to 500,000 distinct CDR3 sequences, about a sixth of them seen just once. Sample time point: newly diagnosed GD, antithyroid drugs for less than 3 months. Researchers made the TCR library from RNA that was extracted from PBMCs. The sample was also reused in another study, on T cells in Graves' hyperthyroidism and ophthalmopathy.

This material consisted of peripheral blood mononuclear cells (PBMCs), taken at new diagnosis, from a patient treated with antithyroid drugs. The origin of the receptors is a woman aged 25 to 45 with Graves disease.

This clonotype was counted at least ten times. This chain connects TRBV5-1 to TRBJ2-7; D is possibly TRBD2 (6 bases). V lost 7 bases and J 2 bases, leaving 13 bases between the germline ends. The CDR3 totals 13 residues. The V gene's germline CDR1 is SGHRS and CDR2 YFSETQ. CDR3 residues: CASGTYPAYEQYF. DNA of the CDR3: TGCGCCAGCGGGACTTACCCAGCCTACGAGCAGTACTTC.

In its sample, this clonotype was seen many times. The CDR3 DNA follows: TGTGCCAGCAGCTTACCCCAGGGGCCCAAAGATCAGCCCCAGCATTTT. Its translation is CASSLPQGPKDQPQHF. V gene TRBV7-3 combines with J gene TRBJ1-5; D is perhaps TRBD1 (6 bases). Trimming stripped 2 bases from V and 5 bases from J, with 16 bases between. Germline V lookup: CDR1 SGHTA, CDR2 FQGTGA. The CDR3 sequence is 16 residues long.

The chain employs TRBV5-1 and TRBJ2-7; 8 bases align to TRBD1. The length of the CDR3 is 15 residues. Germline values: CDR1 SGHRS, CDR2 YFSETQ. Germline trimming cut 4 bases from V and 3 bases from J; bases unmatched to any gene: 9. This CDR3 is CASSRKPGQDYEQYF. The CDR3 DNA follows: TGCGCCAGCAGCCGAAAACCGGGACAGGACTACGAGCAGTACTTC.

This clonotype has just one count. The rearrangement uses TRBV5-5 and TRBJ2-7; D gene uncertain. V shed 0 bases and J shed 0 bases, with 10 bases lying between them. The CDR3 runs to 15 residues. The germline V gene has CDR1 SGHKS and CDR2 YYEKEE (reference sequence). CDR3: CASSLEGWSSYEQYF. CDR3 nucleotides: TGTGCCAGCAGCTTGGAAGGCTGGAGCTCCTACGAGCAGTACTTC.

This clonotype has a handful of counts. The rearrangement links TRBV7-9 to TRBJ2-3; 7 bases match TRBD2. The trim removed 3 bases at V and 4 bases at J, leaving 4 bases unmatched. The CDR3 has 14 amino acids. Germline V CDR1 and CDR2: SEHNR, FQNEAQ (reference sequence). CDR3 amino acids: CASSFGLGSDTQYF. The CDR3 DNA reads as TGTGCCAGCAGCTTTGGACTAGGCTCAGATACGCAGTATTTT.

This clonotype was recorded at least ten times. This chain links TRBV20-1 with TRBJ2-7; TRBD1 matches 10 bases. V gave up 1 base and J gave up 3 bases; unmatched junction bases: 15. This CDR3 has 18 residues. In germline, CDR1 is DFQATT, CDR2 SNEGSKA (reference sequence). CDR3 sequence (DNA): TGCAGTGCTAGAGTTCGGAAAGTGGGACAGGGGCTGTACTACGAGCAGTACTTC. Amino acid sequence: CSARVRKVGQGLYYEQYF.

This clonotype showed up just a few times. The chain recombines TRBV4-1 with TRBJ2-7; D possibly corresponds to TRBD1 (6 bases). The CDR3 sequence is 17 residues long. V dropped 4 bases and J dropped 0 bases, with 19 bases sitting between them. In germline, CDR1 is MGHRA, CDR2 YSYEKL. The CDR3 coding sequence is TGCGCCAGCAGCCGTACCCCTAGACAGGTTCGCTCCTACGAGCAGTACTTC. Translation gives CASSRTPRQVRSYEQYF.

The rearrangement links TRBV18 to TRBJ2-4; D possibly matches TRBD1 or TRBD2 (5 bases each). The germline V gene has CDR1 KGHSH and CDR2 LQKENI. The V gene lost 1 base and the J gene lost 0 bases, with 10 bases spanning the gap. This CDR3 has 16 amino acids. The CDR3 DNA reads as TGTGCCAGCTCACCACGGGGGTATCTAGCCAAAAACATTCAGTACTTC. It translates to CASSPRGYLAKNIQYF.

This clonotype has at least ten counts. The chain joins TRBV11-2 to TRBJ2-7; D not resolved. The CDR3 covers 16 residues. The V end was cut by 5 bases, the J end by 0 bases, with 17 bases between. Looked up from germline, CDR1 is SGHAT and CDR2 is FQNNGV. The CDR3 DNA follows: TGTGCCAGCAGCGACCGCTGGGCAGACGACTCCTACGAGCAGTACTTC. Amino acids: CASSDRWADDSYEQYF.

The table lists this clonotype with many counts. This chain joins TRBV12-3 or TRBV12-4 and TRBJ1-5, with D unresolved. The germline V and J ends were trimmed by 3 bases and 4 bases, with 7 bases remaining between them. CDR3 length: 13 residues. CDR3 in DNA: TGTGCCAGCAGTTTTAAGGGAAATCAGCCCCAGCATTTT. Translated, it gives CASSFKGNQPQHF.

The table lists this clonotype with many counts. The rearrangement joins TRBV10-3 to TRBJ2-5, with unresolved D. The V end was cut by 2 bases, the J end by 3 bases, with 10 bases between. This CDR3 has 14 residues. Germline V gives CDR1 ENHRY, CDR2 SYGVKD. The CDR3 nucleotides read TGTGCCATCAGTGAGCGGGCAGACGAAGAGACCCAGTACTTC. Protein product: CAISERADEETQYF.

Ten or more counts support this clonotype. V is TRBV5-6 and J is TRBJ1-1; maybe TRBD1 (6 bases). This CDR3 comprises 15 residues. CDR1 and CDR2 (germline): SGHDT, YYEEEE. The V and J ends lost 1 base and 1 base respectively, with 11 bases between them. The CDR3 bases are TGTGCCAGCAGCTTGTACCACAGGGAGAACACTGAAGCTTTCTTT. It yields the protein CASSLYHRENTEAFF. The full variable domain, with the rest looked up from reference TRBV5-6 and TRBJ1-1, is DAGVTQSPTHLIKTRGQQVTLRCSPKSGHDTVSWYQQALGQGPQFIFQYYEEEERQRGNFPDRFSGHQFPNYSSELNVNALLLGDSALYLCASSLYHRENTEAFFGQGTRLTVV.

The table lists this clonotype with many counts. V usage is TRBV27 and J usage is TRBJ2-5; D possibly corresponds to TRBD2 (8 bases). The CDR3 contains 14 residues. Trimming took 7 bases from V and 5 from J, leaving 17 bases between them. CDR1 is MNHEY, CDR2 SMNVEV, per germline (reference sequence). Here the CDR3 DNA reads TGTGCCAGCACCCACAGGGGCGGGGGGGAGACCCAGTACTTC. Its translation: CASTHRGGGETQYF.

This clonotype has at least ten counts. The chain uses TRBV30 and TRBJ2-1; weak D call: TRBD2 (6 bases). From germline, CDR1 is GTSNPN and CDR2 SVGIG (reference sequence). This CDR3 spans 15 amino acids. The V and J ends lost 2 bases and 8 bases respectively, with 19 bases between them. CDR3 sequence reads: CAWSPRFLRDDEQFF. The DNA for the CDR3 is TGTGCCTGGAGTCCGAGGTTTCTGCGGGATGATGAGCAGTTCTTC.

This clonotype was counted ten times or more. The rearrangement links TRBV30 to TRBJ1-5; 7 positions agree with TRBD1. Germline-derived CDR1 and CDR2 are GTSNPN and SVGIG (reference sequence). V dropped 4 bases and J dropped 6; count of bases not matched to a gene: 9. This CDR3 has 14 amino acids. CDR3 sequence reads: CAWTTGVPGQPQHF. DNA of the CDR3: TGTGCCTGGACTACAGGGGTACCGGGTCAGCCCCAGCATTTT.